These 5 T cell receptor beta chains were sequenced from one sample in a study of post-analysis software for immune sequencing data. The study's findings and limits: Among roughly 5 TRBV segments more frequent in patients than controls were TRBV5-6, TRBV5-1 and TRBV20-1.

cDNA libraries for TCR beta contained unique molecular identifiers. MiXCR was run by TCRdb on the PCR reads, yielding one entry per CDR3 protein. The sample lists 350,000 to 500,000 distinct CDR3 sequences; 39% were seen once. Their recognized antigens are unknown. Input material: blood. The receptors originated from a girl aged 2-9 years with multiple sclerosis.

This chain connects TRBV4-1 to TRBJ1-5; a possible D gene is TRBD1 (5 bases). V lost 0 bases to trimming and J lost 1 base, with 10 bases between them. This CDR3 is 16 amino acids long. The germline V gene has CDR1 MGHRA and CDR2 YSYEKL. The CDR3 is CASSQERGRSNQPQHF. The CDR3 DNA reads as TGCGCCAGCAGCCAAGAACGGGGCAGGAGCAATCAGCCCCAGCATTTT.

This clonotype has at least ten counts. The chain couples TRBV9 to TRBJ2-1, with D perhaps being TRBD1 or TRBD2 (5 bases each). The CDR3 spans 16 residues. V lost 2 bases to trimming and J lost 6 bases, with 18 bases between them. Germline V gene lookup returns CDR1 SGDLS and CDR2 YYNGEE. CDR3 in amino acids: CASSVFLAGARNEQFF. As DNA, the CDR3 is TGTGCCAGCAGCGTTTTCCTAGCCGGGGCTCGCAATGAGCAGTTCTTC.

The gene calls are TRBV29-1 and TRBJ1-1; no firm D call. Looked up from germline, CDR1 is SQVTM and CDR2 is ANQGSEA. The V end was cut by 5 bases, the J end by 7 bases, with 11 bases between. This CDR3 contains 11 residues. In DNA, the CDR3 is TGCAGCGTTCCCGGGCCCGGTGAAGCTTTCTTT. Its translation is CSVPGPGEAFF.

This sequence joins TRBV7-9 and TRBJ1-1; D perhaps matches TRBD1 (5 bases). Per germline, CDR1 SEHNR and CDR2 FQNEAQ (reference sequence). V lost 1 base, J lost 10 bases, and 10 bases lay in between. This CDR3 has 12 residues. The CDR3 DNA sequence: TGTGCCAGCAGCTTAGGAATAAGGGGAGCTTTCTTT. Protein: CASSLGIRGAFF.

Only a few counts were recorded for this clonotype. The V and J genes are TRBV27 and TRBJ2-7, with TRBD1 matching 10 bases. The CDR3 is made up of 15 amino acids. After removal of 5 bases from V and 5 bases from J, the junction contained 9 bases not matched to a gene. Germline loops: CDR1 MNHEY, CDR2 SMNVEV (reference sequence). DNA for the CDR3: TGTGCCAGCAGTGCCCCCGACAGGGGGCGTCACGAGCAGTACTTC. This sequence encodes CASSAPDRGRHEQYF.